Presented here are 28 T cell receptor delta chains from one specimen sequenced in a study of γδ T cells in repeated Plasmodium falciparum infection. Gammadelta T cells were flow-sorted from PBMC into Vgamma9/Vdelta2+ and Vdelta2-negative populations for bulk analysis. TCRdb re-processed the multiplex PCR reads using CATT. The profile shows about 93,000 delta-chain clones, 0.95% to 1% of them singletons. The sequencing input was gamma-delta T cells from blood. The source of these receptors is a pool of human donors (malaria-infected and uninfected, not separated).

With respect to this clone: This is likely an artifact of a read error, given a far larger clone one base away. The sample has other DNA sequences that encode this CDR3 too. The J segment was not called; the V segment is TRDV2; no check of the table's D call, TRDD3, against the DNA was made. The CDR3 is 18 residues long. Germline CDR1 and CDR2: GEAIGNYY and EKD. Here the CDR3 DNA reads TGTGCCTGTGACACCGTAATGATGGGGGATACAAACACCGATAAACTTATCTTT. Translated: CACDTVMMGDTNTDKLIF.

This clone was recorded at least ten times. This chain connects TRDV2 to TRDJ1; perhaps D is TRDD2 or TRDD3 (6 bases each). TCRdb carries no J gene annotation; the J gene was assigned here by matching the DNA with germline. The CDR3 covers 19 residues. Germline CDR1 and CDR2: GEAIGNYY and EKD. The V end was cut by 3 bases, the J end by 7 bases, with 32 bases between. As DNA, the CDR3 is TGTGCCTGTGACCCCCTTCCCTCTCCTGGGGAGCGCTTTGACGCTAAACTCATCTTT. Residues: CACDPLPSPGERFDAKLIF.

This clone was observed a few times. The mismatch at residue 20 between this DNA's translation and the TCRdb protein of a much larger clone likely reflects a read error; the protein shown is translated from the DNA. Called V gene: TRDV2; the J gene was not called; the table's D call of TRDD3 was not tested on the DNA. The CDR3 has 21 residues. In germline, CDR1 is GEAIGNYY, CDR2 EKD. The CDR3 DNA is TGTGCCTGTGACGCCTCCCTCAGGTACTGGGGGATACCACAGTACACCGATAAACTCACCTTT. Amino acids: CACDASLRYWGIPQYTDKLTF.

This rearrangement joins TRDV3 to TRDJ1; 9 bases are a match to TRDD3. Assignment of the J gene here rests on matching the DNA to germline, because TCRdb gives none. Germline lookup yields CDR1 TVYSNPD and CDR2 GDNSRS (reference sequence). The CDR3 loop spans 18 amino acids. The V and J ends lost 3 bases and 0 bases, in that order; junction bases with no gene match: 17. The CDR3 loop reads CALMSFLYWGTDTDKLIF. The CDR3 nucleotides read TGTGCCTTAATGTCTTTCTTGTACTGGGGGACCGACACCGATAAACTCATCTTT.

This clone came up a few times. It is likely a read error: a sequence one base away is far more abundant. The same CDR3 can be traced to other DNA sequences in this sample. No J gene call was made, and the V gene is TRDV2; the DNA was not compared with TRDD3, the D call given in the table. Germline-derived CDR1 and CDR2 are GEAIGNYY and EKD. This CDR3 spans 18 amino acids. CDR3 nucleotides: TGTGCCTGTGACCAACACCCATGGGGGCTTCAAGACACCGATAAACTCATCTTC. It translates to CACDQHPWGLQDTDKLIF.

About this clone: The protein held in TCRdb is that of a much larger clone and does not match this DNA's translation at residue 21, likely because of a read error; the protein shown is translated from the DNA. This chain joins TRDV1 and TRDJ1; 11 bases are shared with TRDD3. The J gene, not given by TCRdb, was assigned here from a germline match of the nucleotide sequence. The CDR3 is made up of 28 amino acids. V trimming: 1 base; J trimming: 1 base; junction bases outside the gene matches: 38. The germline CDR1 and CDR2 sequences are TSWWSYY and QGS. The CDR3 here is CALGERGEFAFPPSRTVWGILGTDKLIF. CDR3 DNA: TGTGCTCTTGGGGAACGGGGCGAGTTTGCCTTCCCCCCTTCTCGTACTGTCTGGGGGATACTGGGCACCGATAAACTCATCTTT.

As regards this clone: A read error is likely here: a far larger clone is one base away. The sample holds other DNA sequences that translate to the same CDR3. This sequence joins TRDV2 and TRDJ1; 10 bases match TRDD3. The J gene, absent from TCRdb, was called here by matching the DNA to germline. This CDR3 is built from 22 residues. Germline trimming cut 0 bases from V and 2 bases from J; bases unmatched to any gene: 23. Germline CDR1 and CDR2: GEAIGNYY and EKD. As DNA, the CDR3 is TGTGCCTGTGACACCATTACTGGGGGATTGATAAAGCTACCGAATTATACCGATAAACTCATCTTT. It yields the protein CACDTITGGLIKLPNYTDKLIF.

This clone was found many times. The chain uses TRDV1 and TRDJ1; 8 nucleotides match TRDD3. V lost 0 bases to trimming and J lost 1 base; unmatched junction nucleotides: 19. Germline V lookup: CDR1 TSWWSYY, CDR2 QGS. The CDR3 totals 21 residues. CDR3 coding DNA: TGTGCTCTTGGGGAACTCTGCAGATCCCACGTACTGGGGGCCTCCACCGATAAACTCATCTTT. This sequence encodes CALGELCRSHVLGASTDKLIF.

A note on this clone: The likely explanation is a read error, given a far larger clone one base away. Other DNA sequences from this sample encode an identical CDR3 as well. The chain couples TRDV2 to TRDJ3; D is unresolved. TCRdb gives no J gene; it was assigned here by matching the DNA to germline. CDR1 and CDR2 (germline): GEAIGNYY, EKD. This CDR3 is 13 amino acids long. Here the CDR3 DNA reads TGTGCCTGTGACACCTGGGACACTCGACAGATGTTTTTC. Translation gives CACDTWDTRQMFF.

This clone was seen only a few times. This likely came from a read error, as a far larger clone is one base away. Different DNA sequences within this sample yield the same CDR3. The V call is TRDV1, the J call TRDJ1, with 9 bases identical to TRDD3. TCRdb lists no J gene, so it was determined here by aligning the DNA to germline. V shed 5 bases, J shed 0 bases, and the junction held 25 bases outside the gene matches. CDR3 length equals 22 residues. Germline loops: CDR1 TSWWSYY, CDR2 QGS. CDR3 residues: CALGPLEFLRSILGDYTDKLIF. The DNA for the CDR3 is TGTGCTCTTGGGCCCCTGGAATTCCTCCGATCTATACTGGGGGACTACACCGATAAACTCATCTTT.

This clone has a handful of counts. The protein in TCRdb stems from a much larger clone and differs at residue 6 from this DNA's translation, likely a read error; here the protein is translated from the DNA. The chain is built from TRDV1 and TRDJ1; 12 nucleotides align to TRDD3. The germline V gene encodes CDR1 TSWWSYY and CDR2 QGS. V lost 2 bases to trimming and J lost 0 bases; unmatched junction nucleotides: 22. The CDR3 has 23 residues. The CDR3 DNA is TGTGCTCTTGGGGAAGCTTTAGGTCTTCCCTCGGTACTGGGGGATACTTACACCGATAAACTCATCTTT. It encodes CALGEALGLPSVLGDTYTDKLIF.

This clone has just a few counts. One base separates it from a far larger clone, so it is likely a read error. The same CDR3 can be traced to other DNA sequences in this sample. The chain has TRDV2 and TRDJ1; 13 bases match TRDD3. The germline V gene has CDR1 GEAIGNYY and CDR2 EKD. The CDR3 covers 21 residues. CDR3: CACDTSDWGIRRGGYTDKLIF. CDR3 bases: TGTGCCTGTGACACCTCCGACTGGGGGATACGGCGTGGGGGGTACACCGATAAACTCATCTTC.

In this sample, this clone turned up a few times. A far larger clone is off by one base, so a read error is likely. The sample has other DNA sequences that encode this CDR3 too. This chain joins TRDV2 and TRDJ1; 12 nucleotides line up with TRDD3. The J gene was missing in TCRdb and was found by matching the end of the DNA to germline. The CDR3 has 18 amino acids. Trimming cost V 7 bases and J 1 base; bases outside gene matches: 15. Germline CDR1 reads GEAIGNYY; CDR2 reads EKD. Written as DNA, the CDR3 is TGTGCCTGCGACTCCCGGTACTGGGGGATACCAGGCACCGATAAACTCATCTTT. This translates into CACDSRYWGIPGTDKLIF.

In regard to this clone: TCRdb has a much larger clone's protein, which differs at residue 15 from the translation of this DNA, likely because of a read error; what is shown is the protein translated from the DNA. V gene TRDV1 combines with J gene TRDJ1; 11 bases agree with TRDD3. In the absence of a J gene in TCRdb, the DNA was matched to germline to assign it here. The CDR3 consists of 18 residues. Germline V CDR1 and CDR2: TSWWSYY, QGS. CDR3 bases: TGTGCTCTTGGGGACTACTCGGTGGGGGATACGCGTACCGATGAACTCATCTTT. It is translated as CALGDYSVGDTRTDELIF.

This clone was seen more than once but under ten times. TCRdb records a much larger clone's protein for this DNA, with a difference at residue 3 that likely arises from a read error; the protein given is the translation of the DNA. The rearrangement links TRDV3 to TRDJ1; 12 bases match TRDD3. The trim removed 3 bases at V and 3 bases at J, leaving 11 bases unmatched. CDR1 is TVYSNPD, CDR2 GDNSRS, per germline (reference sequence). The CDR3 covers 16 residues. This chain's CDR3 is CALGPYWGIQPDKLIF. The CDR3 coding sequence is TGTGCCTTGGGGCCATACTGGGGGATACAACCCGATAAACTCATCTTT. Supplemented by reference TRDV3 and TRDJ1, the full variable domain reads CDKVTQSSPDQTVASGSEVVLLCTYDTVYSNPDLFWYRIRPDYSFQFVFYGDNSRSEGADFTQGRFSVKHILTQKAFHLVISPVRTEDSATYYCALGPYWGIQPDKLIFGKGTRVTVEP.

This clone was recorded many times. Here the CDR3 DNA reads TGTGCTCTTGGGGTCATGACCTACTTTACTGGGGGGCTAAGGACCGATAAACTCATCTTT. Amino acids: CALGVMTYFTGGLRTDKLIF. V gene TRDV1 combines with J gene TRDJ1, with TRDD3 matching 8 bases. The CDR3 sequence is 20 residues long. The V and J ends lost 4 bases and 2 bases, in that order; junction bases with no gene match: 21. Per the germline V gene, CDR1 is TSWWSYY and CDR2 is QGS.

This clone was detected many times. Only one base separates this from a far larger clonotype, so it likely reflects a read error. The sample contains more than one DNA sequence encoding this CDR3. The chain carries TRDV2 and TRDJ1, with 10 positions matching TRDD3. Germline matching of the DNA provided the J gene here, since TCRdb leaves it blank. The CDR3 runs to 19 residues. V lost 3 bases to trimming and J lost 1 base; unmatched junction nucleotides: 16. Germline assignment: CDR1 GEAIGNYY and CDR2 EKD. The CDR3 DNA follows: TGTGCCTGTGACTCCGTTTTAATCCCTACTGGGGGATTCACCGATAAACTCATCTTT. Translating it yields CACDSVLIPTGGFTDKLIF.

This clone occurred a few times. TCRdb has a much larger clone's protein, which differs at residue 3 from the translation of this DNA, likely because of a read error; what is shown is the protein translated from the DNA. The V call is TRDV3, the J call TRDJ1; no firm D call. Germline V gene sequence: CDR1 TVYSNPD, CDR2 GDNSRS (reference sequence). There are 13 residues in the CDR3. The V end was cut by 5 bases, the J end by 0 bases, with 13 bases between. This chain's CDR3 is CAVRRDYTDKLIF. CDR3 DNA: TGTGCCGTTCGGCGCGACTACACCGATAAACTCATCTTT.

Comment on this clone: This likely stems from a read error, as it lies one base from a far larger clone. Other DNA sequences of this sample code for an identical CDR3. This chain uses TRDV2 with TRDJ1, with D hard to call. The J gene comes from matching the DNA to germline here; TCRdb lacks it. This CDR3 has 17 amino acids. The V end lost 1 base, the J end lost 0 bases, and 17 bases lay between the germline ends. Per the germline V gene, CDR1 is GEAIGNYY and CDR2 is EKD. The CDR3 nucleotides are TGTGCCTGTGACACTCGTCCGGGTCCGGGGTACACCGATAAACTCATCTTT. Translating it yields CACDTRPGPGYTDKLIF.

This clone was observed at least ten times. The TCRdb protein comes from a much larger clone and disagrees with this DNA's translation at residue 13, likely due to a read error; the protein given here is derived from the DNA. V usage is TRDV2 and J usage is TRDJ1, with 12 bases lining up with TRDD3. This CDR3 comprises 19 residues. Per the germline V gene, CDR1 is GEAIGNYY and CDR2 is EKD. J gave up 1 base and V 0 bases, and 11 bases lay outside the gene matches. As DNA, the CDR3 is TGTGCCTGTGACACCACTCCCGTACTGGGGGATACTACCACCGATAAACTCATCTTT. This codes for CACDTTPVLGDTTTDKLIF.

This clone appeared many times. This chain uses TRDV2 with TRDJ1; possible D gene TRDD3, 6 bases. CDR3 size: 16 residues. Germline V gives CDR1 GEAIGNYY, CDR2 EKD. V was cut by 0 bases and J by 2 bases, with 15 bases left in between. The CDR3 DNA reads as TGTGCCTGTGACACCGTGGGGGGACCAAGGACCGATAAACTCATCTTT. It specifies CACDTVGGPRTDKLIF.

This clone occurred many times. The protein in TCRdb stems from a much larger clone and differs at residue 14 from this DNA's translation, likely a read error; here the protein is translated from the DNA. The rearrangement joins TRDV1 to TRDJ1; the D gene is possibly TRDD3 (7 bases). Germline matching of the DNA provided the J gene here, since TCRdb leaves it blank. Germline V gives CDR1 TSWWSYY, CDR2 QGS. The CDR3 runs 22 residues. V shed 2 bases and J shed 5 bases, with 36 bases lying between them. The CDR3 is CALGEERSYKGTGESEGDKLIF. CDR3 bases: TGTGCTCTTGGGGAAGAGAGATCCTACAAAGGGACTGGGGAATCCGAGGGGGATAAACTCATCTTT.

This clone was counted a few times. TCRdb assigns this DNA the protein of a much larger clone, which departs from its translation at residue 11; this likely reflects a read error, and the protein shown comes from translating the DNA. The rearrangement uses TRDV1 and TRDJ1, with D tentatively TRDD2 (6 bases). Germline CDR1 TSWWSYY, CDR2 QGS. The ends were cut back, 0 bases at V and 2 bases at J, with 19 bases in the middle. This CDR3 has 18 residues. This chain's CDR3 is CALGELILRLRGTDKLIF. CDR3 DNA sequence: TGTGCTCTTGGGGAACTAATCCTACGTCTGAGGGGGACCGATAAACTCATCTTT.

This clone was counted between two and nine times. A read error likely explains why the TCRdb protein, taken from a much larger clone, differs from this DNA's translation at residue 3; the protein shown is translated from the DNA. The gene calls are TRDV1 and TRDJ1; 7 nucleotides match TRDD3. This CDR3 contains 23 residues. CDR1 is TSWWSYY and CDR2 is QGS in the germline V gene. The CDR3 DNA follows: TGTGCTTTTGGGGAACTAATAAATTGCCCTTACAAATCTGGGGATATGGACACCGATAAACTCATCTTT. Its translation: CAFGELINCPYKSGDMDTDKLIF.

As for this clone: TCRdb's protein for this DNA is that of a much larger clone and differs from the translation at residue 18, likely a read error; the protein shown is the DNA translation. This chain uses TRDV1 with TRDJ1; a weak D match, TRDD3 (6 bases). This CDR3 comprises 22 residues. The germline CDR1 and CDR2 sequences are TSWWSYY and QGS. CDR3 nucleotide sequence: TGTGCTCTTGGGGAAGAGAGGTACGTCGGGCTGGGGACCCCTACGTACACCTATAAACTCATCTTT. Amino acid sequence: CALGEERYVGLGTPTYTYKLIF.

This clone was seen many times. The amino acid sequence in TCRdb belongs to a much larger clone and departs from this DNA's translation at residue 11, likely a sequencing read error; the sequence shown is translated from the DNA. The chain links TRDV2 to TRDJ1; D gene ambiguous. The J gene, absent from TCRdb, was called here by matching the DNA to germline. Germline loops: CDR1 GEAIGNYY, CDR2 EKD. The CDR3 is 17 residues long. V lost 3 bases, J lost 7 bases, and 26 bases lay in between. Written as DNA, the CDR3 is TGTGCCTGTGACTGGAGGCTGGAGGCCCCGGGCCAGACTAAACTCATCTTT. It specifies CACDWRLEAPGQTKLIF.

This clone showed up just a few times. This DNA's translation and the protein TCRdb lists, from a much larger clone, do not match at residue 11, likely due to a read error; the protein shown is translated from the DNA. The gene calls are TRDV1 and TRDJ1; D not certain. Germline matching of the DNA provided the J gene here, since TCRdb leaves it blank. The CDR3 is 14 residues long. Germline V lookup: CDR1 TSWWSYY, CDR2 QGS. The CDR3 protein is CALGTWRSSDELIF. CDR3 DNA: TGTGCTCTTGGGACTTGGAGATCCTCCGATGAACTCATCTTT.

A note on this clone: TCRdb's protein for this DNA is that of a much larger clone and differs from the translation at residue 10, likely a read error; the protein shown is the DNA translation. This sequence joins TRDV1 and TRDJ1, with TRDD3 matching 10 bases. The CDR3 is made up of 22 amino acids. Germline loops: CDR1 TSWWSYY, CDR2 QGS. Losses at the gene ends were 2 bases for V and 1 base for J; bases not matched to a gene: 22. In DNA, the CDR3 is TGTGCTCTTGGGGAATGTACCCCCCGCTGCTGGGGGATAGACGGAATCACCGATAAACTCATCTTT. Translation: CALGECTPRCWGIDGITDKLIF.